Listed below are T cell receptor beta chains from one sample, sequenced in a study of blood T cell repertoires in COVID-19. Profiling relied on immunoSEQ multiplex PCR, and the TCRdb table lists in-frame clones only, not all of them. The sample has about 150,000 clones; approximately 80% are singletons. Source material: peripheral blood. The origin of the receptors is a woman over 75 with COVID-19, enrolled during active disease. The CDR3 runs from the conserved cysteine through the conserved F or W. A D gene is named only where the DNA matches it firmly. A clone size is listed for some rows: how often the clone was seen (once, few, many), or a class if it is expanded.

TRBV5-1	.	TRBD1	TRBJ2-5	TGCGCCAGCAGCTTGGGACAGGGAAGACGGGAGACCCAGTACTTC	CASSLGQGRRETQYF
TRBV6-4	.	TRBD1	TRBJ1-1	TGTGCCAGCAGCCAACAGGGGGGGAACACTGAAGCTTTCTTT	CASSQQGGNTEAFF
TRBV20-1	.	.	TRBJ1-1	TGCAGTGCTAGTCCAAGGAGGGGTGATGAAGCTTTCTTT	CSASPRRGDEAFF
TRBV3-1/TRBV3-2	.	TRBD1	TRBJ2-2	TGTGCCAGCTCCAGGGGGCTGAACACCGGGGAGCTGTTTTTT	CASSRGLNTGELFF
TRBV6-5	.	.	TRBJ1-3	TGTGCCAGCCGCTTCGGGGGTGCAGGAAACACCATATATTTT	CASRFGGAGNTIYF
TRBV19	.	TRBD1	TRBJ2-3	TGTGCCAGTAGTATAGATCGCGGGACAGGGAGGGATACGCAGTATTTT	CASSIDRGTGRDTQYF
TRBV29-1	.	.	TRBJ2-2	TGCAGCGGGAGATCCGGGGTGAACACCGGGGAGCTGTTTTTT	CSGRSGVNTGELFF
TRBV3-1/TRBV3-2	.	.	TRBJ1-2	TGTGCCAGCAGCCAGACAGACTATGGCTACACCTTC	CASSQTDYGYTF
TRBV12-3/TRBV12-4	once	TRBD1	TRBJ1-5	TGTGCCAGCAGTTTGGGGACAGGGCAGCCCCAGCATTTT	CASSLGTGQPQHF
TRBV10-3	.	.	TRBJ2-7	TGTGCCATCAGTGAGGGGGCGGGGGCCCCCTACGAGCAGTACTTC	CAISEGAGAPYEQYF
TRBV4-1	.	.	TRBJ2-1	TGCGCCAGCAGCCAAGATCGACTCCTTGCGAACTATGAGCAGTTCTTC	CASSQDRLLANYEQFF
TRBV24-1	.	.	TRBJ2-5	TGTGCCACCACCGACAGCAAAATACAAGAGACCCAGTACTTC	CATTDSKIQETQYF
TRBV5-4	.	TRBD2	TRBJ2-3	TGTGCCAGCAGGGGGGGGGTAGCAGATACGCAGTATTTT	CASRGGVADTQYF
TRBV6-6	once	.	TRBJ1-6	TGTGCCAGCAGCGCAGGGGACAATTCACCCCTCCACTTT	CASSAGDNSPLHF
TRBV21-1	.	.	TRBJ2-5	TGTGCCAGCAGCTCCCGGGACTACAGAGAAGAAGAGACCCAGTACTTC	CASSSRDYREEETQYF
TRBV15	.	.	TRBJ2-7	TGTGCCACCAGCAGATATCAGGCAGAGCAGTACTTC	CATSRYQAEQYF
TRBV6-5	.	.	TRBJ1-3	TGTGCCAGCACAGGGTCTGGAAACACCATATATTTT	CASTGSGNTIYF
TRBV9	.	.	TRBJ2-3	TGTGCCAGCAGCCCGCTCGGAGGGGGCATTAGGACAGATACGCAGTATTTT	CASSPLGGGIRTDTQYF
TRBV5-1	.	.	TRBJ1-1	TGCGCCAGCAGCTTGGGACAGGAAAGATTTACTGAAGCTTTCTTT	CASSLGQERFTEAFF
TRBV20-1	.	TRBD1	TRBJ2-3	TGCAGTGCTAGTGCTGTAGGACAGGCGAACACAGATACGCAGTATTTT	CSASAVGQANTDTQYF
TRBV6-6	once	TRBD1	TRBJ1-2	TGTGCCAGCAGTTACCCGGACCGACAGGGCGAGAGTGGCTACACCTTC	CASSYPDRQGESGYTF
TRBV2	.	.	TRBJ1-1	TGTGCCAGCAATATAGAGGGCGCCGGCTTCACTGAAGCTTTCTTT	CASNIEGAGFTEAFF
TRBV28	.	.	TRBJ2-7	TGTGCCAGCAGGGGGCTCTCCTACGAGCAGTACTTC	CASRGLSYEQYF
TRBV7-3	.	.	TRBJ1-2	TGTGCCAGCAGCCCAGGGAACTATGGCTACACCTTC	CASSPGNYGYTF
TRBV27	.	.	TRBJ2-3	TGTGCCAGCAGCGAGCGTGGTACGCAGTATTTT	CASSERGTQYF
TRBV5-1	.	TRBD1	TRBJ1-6	TGCGCCAGCAGCCTAGAGACAGGGAGCTCCTATAATTCACCCCTCCACTTT	CASSLETGSSYNSPLHF
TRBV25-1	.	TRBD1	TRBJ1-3	TGTGCCAGCAGTCGGACAGGCAACTCTGGAAACACCATATATTTT	CASSRTGNSGNTIYF
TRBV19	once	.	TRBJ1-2	TGTGCCAGTAGTTCCCGAGCAACCCTGGGCTACACCTTC	CASSSRATLGYTF
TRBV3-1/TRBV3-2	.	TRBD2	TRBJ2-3	TGTGCCAGCAGCCAAGGGGGCCTCAGACTAGCGGGGGACACAGATACGCAGTATTTT	CASSQGGLRLAGDTDTQYF
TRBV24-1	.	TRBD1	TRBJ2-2	TGTGCCACCAGTCCTCCCGGGACAGGGCAATCGAACACCGGGGAGCTGTTTTTT	CATSPPGTGQSNTGELFF
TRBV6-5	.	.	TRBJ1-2	TGTGCCAGCAGTTTCGACGGGACTTATGGCTACACCTTC	CASSFDGTYGYTF
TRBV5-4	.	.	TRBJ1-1	TGTGCCAGCAGCTTGCCCGGGATAAACACTGAAGCTTTCTTT	CASSLPGINTEAFF
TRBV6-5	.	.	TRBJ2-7	TGTGCCAGCATTATAGGGGCTAGCTCCTACGAGCAGTACTTC	CASIIGASSYEQYF
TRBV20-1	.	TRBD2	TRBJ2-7	TGCAGTGCTAGTCAACTAGCGGGACCCTCCCCCTACGAGCAGTACTTC	CSASQLAGPSPYEQYF
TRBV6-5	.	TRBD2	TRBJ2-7	TGTGCCAGCAGCCTCGAAGGGGCGGGGGCCTACGAGCAGTACTTC	CASSLEGAGAYEQYF
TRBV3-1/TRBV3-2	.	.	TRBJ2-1	TGTGCCAGCAGCATCCACTTGTCAGGTGAGCAGTTCTTC	CASSIHLSGEQFF
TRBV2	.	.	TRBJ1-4	TGTGCCACCGGGGGGGCAACTAATGAAAAACTGTTTTTT	CATGGATNEKLFF
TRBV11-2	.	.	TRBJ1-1	TGTGCCAGCAGCTTAGCCCAGGGGAACACTGAAGCTTTCTTT	CASSLAQGNTEAFF
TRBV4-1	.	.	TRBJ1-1	TGCGCCAGCAGCCAGCTAAGAGCGATGAACACTGAAGCTTTCTTT	CASSQLRAMNTEAFF
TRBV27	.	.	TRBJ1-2	TGTGCCAGCAGGCCAACAGCTAACTATGGCTACACCTTC	CASRPTANYGYTF
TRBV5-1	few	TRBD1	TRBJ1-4	TGCGCCAGCTCGCAGGGGGGCGATGAAAAACTGTTTTTT	CASSQGGDEKLFF
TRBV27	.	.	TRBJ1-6	TGTGCCAGCAGTTTATCTAGCTCCTATAATTCACCCCTCCACTTT	CASSLSSSYNSPLHF
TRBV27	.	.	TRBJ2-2	TGTGCCAGCAGTTTATATGCAACTCAGGAAGGGGAGCTGTTTTTT	CASSLYATQEGELFF
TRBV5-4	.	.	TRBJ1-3	TGTGCCAGCAGCCCCAGGGCTGGAAACACCATATATTTT	CASSPRAGNTIYF
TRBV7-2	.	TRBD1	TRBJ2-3	TGTGCCAGCAGCCGGACAGGGTTTACAGATACGCAGTATTTT	CASSRTGFTDTQYF
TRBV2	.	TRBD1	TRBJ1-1	TGTGCCAGCAGAGGACAGGGGAGGGGGACTGAAGCTTTCTTT	CASRGQGRGTEAFF
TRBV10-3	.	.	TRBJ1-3	TGTGCCACCACAGGGTCTCTGGGAAACACCATATATTTT	CATTGSLGNTIYF
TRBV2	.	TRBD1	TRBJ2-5	TGTGCCAGCAGAGGGACAGGGGGGATGCAAGAGACCCAGTACTTC	CASRGTGGMQETQYF
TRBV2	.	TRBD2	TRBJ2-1	TGTGCCAGCAGTGATCGCCTAGCGGGAGTCAATGAGCAGTTCTTC	CASSDRLAGVNEQFF
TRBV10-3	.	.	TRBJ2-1	TGTGCCATCAGTGGAAACAGGGATAGTGAGCAGTTCTTC	CAISGNRDSEQFF
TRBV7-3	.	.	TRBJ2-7	TGTGCCAGCAGCTTAAGGAGGGGCGAGCAGTACTTC	CASSLRRGEQYF
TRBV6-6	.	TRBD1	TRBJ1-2	TGTGCCAGCACCGACCTTGGGACAGGGCCGCATGGCTACACCTTC	CASTDLGTGPHGYTF
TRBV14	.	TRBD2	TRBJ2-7	TGTGCCAGCAGCCAAGCGTTGGGACTAGCGGGCATTTACGAGCAGTACTTC	CASSQALGLAGIYEQYF